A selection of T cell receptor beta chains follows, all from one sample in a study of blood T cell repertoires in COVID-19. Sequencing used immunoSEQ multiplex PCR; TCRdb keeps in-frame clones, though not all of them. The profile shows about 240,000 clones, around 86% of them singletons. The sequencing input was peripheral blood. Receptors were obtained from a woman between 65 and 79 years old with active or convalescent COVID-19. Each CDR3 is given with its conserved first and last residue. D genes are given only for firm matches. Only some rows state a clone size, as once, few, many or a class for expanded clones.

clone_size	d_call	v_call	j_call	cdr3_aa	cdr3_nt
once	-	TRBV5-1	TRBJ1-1	CASSPLPGNTEAFF	TGCGCCAGCAGCCCACTTCCCGGGAACACTGAAGCTTTCTTT
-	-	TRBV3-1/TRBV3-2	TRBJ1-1	CASTQVPGGPEAFF	TGTGCCAGCACCCAGGTCCCGGGGGGCCCTGAAGCTTTCTTT
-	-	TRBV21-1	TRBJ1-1	CASSNGGKTEAFF	TGTGCCAGCAGCAACGGGGGGAAGACTGAAGCTTTCTTT
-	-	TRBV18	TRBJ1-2	CASAPPGGGYTF	TGTGCCAGCGCTCCCCCGGGGGGCGGCTACACCTTC
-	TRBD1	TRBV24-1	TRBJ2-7	CATSETGSYEQYF	TGTGCCACGTCGGAGACAGGGAGTTACGAGCAGTACTTC
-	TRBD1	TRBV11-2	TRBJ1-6	CASSLGQGAYNSPLHF	TGTGCCAGCAGCTTGGGACAGGGTGCCTATAATTCACCCCTCCACTTT
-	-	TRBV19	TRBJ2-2	CASTGPNTGELFF	TGTGCCAGTACTGGCCCGAACACCGGGGAGCTGTTTTTT
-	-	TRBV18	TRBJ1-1	CASSQQANTEAFF	TGTGCCAGCTCGCAACAGGCGAACACTGAAGCTTTCTTT
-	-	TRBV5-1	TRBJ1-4	CASSLAWPNEKLFF	TGCGCCAGCAGCTTGGCCTGGCCAAATGAAAAACTGTTTTTT
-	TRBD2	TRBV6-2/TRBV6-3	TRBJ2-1	CASSYGIIASGGNEQFF	TGTGCCAGCAGTTACGGGATTATCGCTAGCGGGGGCAATGAGCAGTTCTTC
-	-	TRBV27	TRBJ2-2	CASSFRTAGTGELFF	TGTGCCAGCAGTTTCAGGACTGCCGGCACCGGGGAGCTGTTTTTT
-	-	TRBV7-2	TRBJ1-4	CASSLRQRGNEKLFF	TGTGCCAGCAGCTTAAGGCAGCGGGGTAATGAAAAACTGTTTTTT
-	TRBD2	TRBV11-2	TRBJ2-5	CASSWSGGALETQYF	TGTGCCAGCAGCTGGAGCGGGGGTGCCTTAGAGACCCAGTACTTC
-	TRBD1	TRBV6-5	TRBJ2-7	CASRDSGTGIHEQYF	TGTGCCAGCAGAGACTCCGGGACAGGGATCCACGAGCAGTACTTC
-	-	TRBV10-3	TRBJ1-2	CAISTSGGSANYGYTF	TGTGCCATCAGTACCTCCGGGGGGTCAGCTAACTATGGCTACACCTTC
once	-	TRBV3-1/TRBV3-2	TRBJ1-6	CASVSGHIYSPLHF	TGTGCCAGTGTTAGTGGACACATATATTCACCCCTCCACTTT
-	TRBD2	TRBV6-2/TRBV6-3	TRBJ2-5	CASSYKSGGRDQETQYF	TGTGCCAGCAGTTATAAGAGCGGGGGGAGGGACCAAGAGACCCAGTACTTC
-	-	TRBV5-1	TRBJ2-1	CASSLSFGTVGNEQFF	TGCGCCAGCAGCTTGTCTTTCGGGACTGTAGGCAATGAGCAGTTCTTC
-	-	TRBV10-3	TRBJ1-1	CAIEKDRGNTEAFF	TGTGCCATCGAGAAAGACAGAGGGAACACTGAAGCTTTCTTT
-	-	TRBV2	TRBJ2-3	CASSEGAGRKADTQYF	TGTGCCAGCAGTGAAGGGGCGGGTCGGAAAGCAGATACGCAGTATTTT
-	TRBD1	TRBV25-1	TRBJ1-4	CASSDRDRNEKLFF	TGTGCCAGCAGTGACCGGGACAGGAATGAAAAACTGTTTTTT
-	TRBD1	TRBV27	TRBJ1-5	CASGPLDRGKPQHF	TGTGCCAGCGGCCCCTTAGACAGGGGGAAGCCCCAGCATTTT
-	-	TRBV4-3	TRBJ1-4	CASSQDLGEGLGEKLFF	TGCGCCAGCAGCCAAGATTTAGGCGAGGGTCTCGGGGAAAAACTGTTTTTT
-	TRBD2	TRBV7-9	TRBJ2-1	CASSLGSGGAYNEQFF	TGTGCCAGCAGCTTAGGGAGCGGGGGAGCTTACAATGAGCAGTTCTTC
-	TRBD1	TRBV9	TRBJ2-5	CASSVQDRGQETQYF	TGTGCCAGCAGCGTACAGGACAGGGGGCAAGAGACCCAGTACTTC
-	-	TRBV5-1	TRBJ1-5	CASSPGLSNQPQHF	TGCGCCAGCAGCCCCGGGTTAAGCAATCAGCCCCAGCATTTT
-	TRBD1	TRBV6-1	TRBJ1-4	CASTPGQGEKLFF	TGTGCCAGCACCCCGGGACAGGGTGAAAAACTGTTTTTT
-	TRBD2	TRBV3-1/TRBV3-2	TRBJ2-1	CASSHGERGPFF	TGTGCCAGCAGCCATGGGGAGCGGGGGCCGTTCTTC
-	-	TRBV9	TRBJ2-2	CASSLGGAGTGELFF	TGTGCCAGCAGCCTGGGGGGGGCGGGCACCGGGGAGCTGTTTTTT
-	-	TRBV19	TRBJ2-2	CASKEGLNTGELFF	TGTGCCAGTAAGGAGGGGTTAAACACCGGGGAGCTGTTTTTT
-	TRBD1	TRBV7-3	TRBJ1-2	CASSLFGSGTGVRYGYTF	TGTGCCAGCAGCTTATTTGGCTCAGGGACAGGGGTTCGCTATGGCTACACCTTC
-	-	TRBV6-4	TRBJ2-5	CASSESLSETQYF	TGTGCCAGCAGTGAATCATTGTCCGAGACCCAGTACTTC
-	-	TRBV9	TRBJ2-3	CASSVHPSPTDTQYF	TGTGCCAGCAGCGTACATCCGAGCCCCACAGATACGCAGTATTTT
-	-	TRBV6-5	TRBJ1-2	CATKTVAYGYTF	TGTGCCACCAAGACCGTAGCCTATGGCTACACCTTC
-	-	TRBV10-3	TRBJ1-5	CAISEDKQGNQPQHF	TGTGCCATCAGTGAGGATAAACAGGGCAATCAGCCCCAGCATTTT
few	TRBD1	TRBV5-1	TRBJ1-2	CASRSGTGSSYGYTF	TGCGCCAGCAGATCCGGGACAGGGAGCTCCTATGGCTACACCTTC
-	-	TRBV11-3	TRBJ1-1	CASSPTGYRAFF	TGTGCCAGCAGCCCAACAGGGTATCGAGCTTTCTTT
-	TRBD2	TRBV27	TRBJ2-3	CASSSQLAGSTDTQYF	TGTGCCAGCAGTTCTCAACTAGCGGGGAGCACAGATACGCAGTATTTT
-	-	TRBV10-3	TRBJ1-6	CAISESKLGVSSYNSPLHF	TGTGCCATCAGTGAGTCGAAACTGGGCGTAAGCTCCTATAATTCACCCCTCCACTTT
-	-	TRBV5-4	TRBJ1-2	CASHTYGGIGYTF	TGTGCCAGTCATACTTACGGGGGTATTGGCTACACCTTC
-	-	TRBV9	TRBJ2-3	CASSVVSTDTQYF	TGTGCCAGCAGCGTAGTCTCCACAGATACGCAGTATTTT
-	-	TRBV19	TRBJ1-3	CASSELTGFSGNTIYF	TGTGCCAGTAGTGAATTGACAGGTTTCTCTGGAAACACCATATATTTT
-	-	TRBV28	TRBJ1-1	CASRLSRLTEAFF	TGTGCCAGCAGACTATCCCGGTTGACTGAAGCTTTCTTT
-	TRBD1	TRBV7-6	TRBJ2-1	CASSETWTGHEQFF	TGTGCCAGCAGCGAAACCTGGACAGGTCATGAGCAGTTCTTC
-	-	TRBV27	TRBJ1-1	CASRPRHLTEAFF	TGTGCCAGCAGACCCCGACACCTCACTGAAGCTTTCTTT